These 8 T cell receptor beta chains originate from one sample sequenced in a study of regulatory T cells in long-lasting Graves disease (dated by TCRdb to about 2021). Library preparation used multiplex PCR. The data were produced on an Illumina HiSeq 4000. TCR beta libraries were built with iRepertoire HTBI primers and Arm-PCR amplification of CDR3 regions. TCRdb reworked the public reads: Q25 trimming with fastp, MiXCR clone assembly, productive beta chains retained. For every CDR3 protein sequence, its rows merge into one entry that carries the most common genes and DNA. The sample table holds a few hundred thousand distinct CDR3 sequences, of which around 23% were seen once. The top ten hold roughly an eighth of the sample. The time point label, read with the paper, signifies: persistent/refractory GD, antithyroid drugs over 5 years with positive TRAb. For both TCR sequencing and RNA sequencing, RNA was extracted from PBMCs using TRIzol.

Sequenced here: peripheral blood mononuclear cells (PBMCs), sampled when the disease was refractory, from a patient treated with antithyroid drugs. The receptors stem from a female donor with Graves disease.

This clonotype was detected only a few times. The CDR3 loop is CASSPRELPMRGYTF. In DNA form, the CDR3 reads TGTGCCAGCAGCCCTCGGGAGCTACCCATGCGTGGCTACACCTTC. V gene TRBV3-1 combines with J gene TRBJ1-2; D not resolved. The CDR3 sequence is 15 residues long. Trimming cost V 4 bases and J 7 bases, with 19 bases left between them. CDR1 and CDR2 (germline): LGHDT, YNNKEL (reference sequence).

Ten or more counts support this clonotype. This CDR3 reads CASSVGQIFNEKLFF. In DNA form, the CDR3 reads TGTGCCAGTAGTGTTGGACAGATCTTCAATGAAAAACTGTTTTTT. J is TRBJ1-4 and V is TRBV19, with D possibly matching TRBD1 (6 bases). CDR1 is LNHDA and CDR2 is SQIVND in the germline V gene (reference sequence). This CDR3 spans 15 amino acids. V was trimmed by 5 bases and J by 5 bases, leaving 15 bases between them.

This clonotype was picked up many times. V is TRBV12-3 or TRBV12-4 and J is TRBJ1-2; 7 nucleotides line up with TRBD1. The J segment lost 0 bases and the V segment lost 6 bases, leaving 10 bases of the junction unmatched. The CDR3 sequence is 16 residues long. The CDR3 is CASRKTGQAANYGYTF. CDR3 nucleotide sequence: TGTGCCAGCAGAAAAACCGGACAGGCGGCTAACTATGGCTACACCTTC.

The chain couples TRBV5-4 to TRBJ2-5; D is undetermined. In germline, CDR1 is SGHNT, CDR2 YYREEE (reference sequence). The CDR3 consists of 14 residues. V lost 0 bases to trimming and J lost 2 bases, with 8 bases between them. CDR3 in DNA: TGTGCCAGCAGCTTGGCTCTAGGACAAGAGACCCAGTACTTC. As protein: CASSLALGQETQYF.

CDR3 in amino acids: CASSNGLAGGTGELFF. For the CDR3, the DNA is TGTGCCAGCAGTAATGGACTAGCGGGAGGGACCGGGGAGCTGTTTTTT. The gene calls are TRBV25-1 and TRBJ2-2, with 15 bases fitting TRBD2. The J segment lost 5 bases and the V segment lost 5 bases, leaving 3 bases of the junction unmatched. The CDR3 loop spans 16 amino acids. The V gene's germline CDR1 is MGHDK and CDR2 SYGVNS.

The gene calls are TRBV20-1 and TRBJ1-5; no reliable D call. Germline CDR1 is DFQATT and CDR2 is SNEGSKA (reference sequence). Trimming cost V 3 bases and J 4 bases, with 13 bases left between them. There are 14 residues in the CDR3. CDR3 amino acids: CSASSPRRNQPQHF. CDR3 DNA sequence: TGCAGTGCTAGTTCGCCCCGGAGAAATCAGCCCCAGCATTTT.

The sample holds a few counts of this clonotype. This rearrangement joins TRBV5-1 to TRBJ1-1; weak D call: TRBD1 (5 bases). The V end was cut by 3 bases, the J end by 1 base, with 13 bases between. The CDR3 is 15 residues long. Germline values: CDR1 SGHRS, CDR2 YFSETQ. The CDR3, as DNA: TGCGCCAGCAGCTCCCCAGGGAAGGCGAACACTGAAGCTTTCTTT. Amino acid sequence: CASSSPGKANTEAFF.

In the case of this clonotype: Here the CDR3 omits its conserved ending phenylalanine or tryptophan, so a read error is the likely source. It is unclear where the CDR3 begins or ends on the DNA, so no DNA is shown, and the CDR3 is as TCRdb lists it. The chain links TRBV2 to TRBJ2-4; the table gives TRBD2 as D, unverified against the DNA. The germline gives CDR1 SNHLY, CDR2 FYNNEI. The CDR3 totals 16 residues, both ends included. CDR3 protein: CASNVGGPTKEQYFGP.